This T cell receptor beta chain is drawn from a study of blood T cell repertoires in COVID-19. Overall study: Acute-phase and convalescent COVID-19 samples originated in the United States, Italy and Spain. PBMCs, B-cell-depleted T cells, or T cells were the source of the cDNA or gDNA that made up the material.

Here immunoSEQ multiplex PCR was the method, and the copy in TCRdb shows in-frame clones only, minus some. The data show around 160,000 clones, 81% seen once. The CDR3 spans 15 residues. After removal of 4 bases from V and 7 bases from J, the junction contained 6 bases not matched to a gene. Germline V gives CDR1 SEHNR, CDR2 FQNEAQ (reference sequence). Sequenced material: peripheral blood. This TCR came from a human donor with acute or convalescent COVID-19. The donor label of this sample is uncertain. The V call is TRBV7-9, the J call TRBJ1-6; TRBD1 matches 8 bases. CDR3 residues: CASSSDRGTNSPLHF. In DNA, the CDR3 is TGTGCCAGCAGCTCCGACAGGGGTACGAATTCACCCCTCCACTTT.